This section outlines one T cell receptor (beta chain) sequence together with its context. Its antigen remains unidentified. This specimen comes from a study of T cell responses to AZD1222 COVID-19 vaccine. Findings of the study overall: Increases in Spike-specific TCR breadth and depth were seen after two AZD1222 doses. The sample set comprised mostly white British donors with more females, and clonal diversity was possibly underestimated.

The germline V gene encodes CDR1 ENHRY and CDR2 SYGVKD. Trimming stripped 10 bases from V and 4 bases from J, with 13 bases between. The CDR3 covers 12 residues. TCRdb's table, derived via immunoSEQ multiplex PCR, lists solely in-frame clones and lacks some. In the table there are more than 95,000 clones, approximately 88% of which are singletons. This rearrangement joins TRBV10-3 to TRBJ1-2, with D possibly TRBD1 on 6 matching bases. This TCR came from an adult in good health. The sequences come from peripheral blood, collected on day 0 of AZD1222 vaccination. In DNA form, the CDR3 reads TGTGCCACTACGGAACAGGGCTATGGCTACACCTTC. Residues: CATTEQGYGYTF.